This TCR beta chain was obtained from a study of T cell changes during pregnancy in multiple sclerosis. Sequencing was performed with immunoSEQ multiplex PCR; in TCRdb, only in-frame clones are kept and a portion is missing. The table has tens of thousands of clones, roughly nine tenths seen once. This clone was found a few times. Sample: peripheral blood, taken in the third trimester of pregnancy. The clonotype comes from a female donor in good health, enrolled as a control in a pregnancy study.

In DNA form, the CDR3 reads TGTGCCAGCAGGGAGCTAGCGGGAGTAACCTACGAGCAGTACTTC. Translation gives CASRELAGVTYEQYF. The chain has TRBV6-1 and TRBJ2-7; the match to TRBD2 covers 10 bases. Losses at the gene ends were 6 bases for V and 2 bases for J; bases not matched to a gene: 7. In germline, CDR1 is MNHNS, CDR2 SASEGT. This CDR3 is 15 amino acids long.